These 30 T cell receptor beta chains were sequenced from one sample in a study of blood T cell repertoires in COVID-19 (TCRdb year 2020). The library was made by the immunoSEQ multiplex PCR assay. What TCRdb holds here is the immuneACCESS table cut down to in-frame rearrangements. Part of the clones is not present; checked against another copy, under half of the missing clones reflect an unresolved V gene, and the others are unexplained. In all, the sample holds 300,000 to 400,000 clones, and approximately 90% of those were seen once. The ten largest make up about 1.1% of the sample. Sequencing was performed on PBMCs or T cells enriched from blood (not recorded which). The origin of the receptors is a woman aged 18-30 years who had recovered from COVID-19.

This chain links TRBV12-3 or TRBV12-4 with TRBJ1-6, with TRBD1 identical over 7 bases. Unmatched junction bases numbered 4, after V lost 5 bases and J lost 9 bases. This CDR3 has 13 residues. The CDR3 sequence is CASSPHRGSPLHF. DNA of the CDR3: TGTGCCAGCAGTCCGCACAGGGGTTCACCCCTCCACTTT.

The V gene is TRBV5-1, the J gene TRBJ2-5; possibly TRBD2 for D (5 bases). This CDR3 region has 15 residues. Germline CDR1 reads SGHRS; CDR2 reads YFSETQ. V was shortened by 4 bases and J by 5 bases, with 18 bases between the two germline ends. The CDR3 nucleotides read TGCGCCAGCAGCGGGATCCTCGGGGTTGTGGAGACCCAGTACTTC. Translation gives CASSGILGVVETQYF.

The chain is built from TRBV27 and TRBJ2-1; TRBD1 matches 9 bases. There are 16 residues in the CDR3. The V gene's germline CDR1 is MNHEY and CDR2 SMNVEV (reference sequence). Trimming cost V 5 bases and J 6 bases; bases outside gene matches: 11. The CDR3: CASSRTDRGVGNEQFF. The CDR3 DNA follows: TGTGCCAGCAGTCGGACCGACAGGGGGGTGGGCAATGAGCAGTTCTTC.

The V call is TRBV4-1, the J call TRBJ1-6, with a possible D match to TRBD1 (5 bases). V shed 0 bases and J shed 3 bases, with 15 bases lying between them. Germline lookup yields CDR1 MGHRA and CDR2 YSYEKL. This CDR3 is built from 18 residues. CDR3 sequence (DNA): TGCGCCAGCAGCCAAGATCCCAGGGTTAGGAGCTATAATTCACCCCTCCACTTT. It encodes CASSQDPRVRSYNSPLHF.

The DNA for the CDR3 is TGTGCCAGTAGTATCGGGACAGTGCTCAATCAGCCCCAGCATTTT. Its protein product is CASSIGTVLNQPQHF. This chain uses TRBV19 with TRBJ1-5; TRBD1 matches at 7 bases. CDR3 size: 15 residues. With V trimmed by 3 bases and J by 3 bases, 5 bases remained unmatched. The V gene's germline CDR1 is LNHDA and CDR2 SQIVND (reference sequence).

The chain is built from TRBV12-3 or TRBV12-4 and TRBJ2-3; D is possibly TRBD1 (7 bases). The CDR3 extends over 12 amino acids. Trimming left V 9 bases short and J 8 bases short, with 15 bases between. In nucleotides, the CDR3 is TGTGCCAGTGGGGGGCCAGGGGGTACGCAGTATTTT. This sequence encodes CASGGPGGTQYF.

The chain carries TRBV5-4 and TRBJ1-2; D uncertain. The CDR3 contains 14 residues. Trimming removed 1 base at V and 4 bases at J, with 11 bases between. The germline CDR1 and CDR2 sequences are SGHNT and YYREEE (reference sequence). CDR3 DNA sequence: TGTGCCAGCAGCTTGTGGCGGGGTCCCTATGGCTACACCTTC. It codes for CASSLWRGPYGYTF.

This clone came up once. The CDR3 loop is CASSLAIRDRGNQPQHF. CDR3 nucleotide sequence: TGTGCCAGCAGCCTCGCCATCCGGGACAGGGGCAATCAGCCCCAGCATTTT. The chain has TRBV7-2 and TRBJ1-5; 9 nucleotides agree with TRBD1. The J segment lost 2 bases and the V segment lost 5 bases, leaving 10 bases of the junction unmatched. The CDR3 extends over 17 amino acids. Germline V gene lookup returns CDR1 SGHTA and CDR2 FQGNSA.

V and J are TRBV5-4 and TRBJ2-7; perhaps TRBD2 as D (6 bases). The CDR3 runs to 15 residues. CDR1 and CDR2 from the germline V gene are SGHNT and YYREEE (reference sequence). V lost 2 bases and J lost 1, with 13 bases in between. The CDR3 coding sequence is TGTGCCAGCAGCTTCGCAGGGAGGCCATCCTACGAGCAGTACTTC. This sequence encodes CASSFAGRPSYEQYF.

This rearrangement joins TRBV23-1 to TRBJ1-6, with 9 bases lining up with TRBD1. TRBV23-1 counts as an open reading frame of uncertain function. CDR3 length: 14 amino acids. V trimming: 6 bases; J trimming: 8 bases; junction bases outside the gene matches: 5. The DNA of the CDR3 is TGCGCCAGCAGCCGGACAGGGGAGGATTCACCCCTCCACTTT. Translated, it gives CASSRTGEDSPLHF.

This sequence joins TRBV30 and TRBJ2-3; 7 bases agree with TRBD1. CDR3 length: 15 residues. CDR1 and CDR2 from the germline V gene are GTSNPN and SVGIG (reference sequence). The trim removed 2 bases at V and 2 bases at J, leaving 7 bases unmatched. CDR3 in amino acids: CAWSSDREHTDTQYF. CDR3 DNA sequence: TGTGCCTGGAGTTCCGACAGGGAACACACAGATACGCAGTATTTT. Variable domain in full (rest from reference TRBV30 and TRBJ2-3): SQTIHQWPATLVQPVGSPLSLECTVEGTSNPNLYWYRQAAGRGLQLLFYSVGIGQISSEVPQNLSASRPQDRQFILSSKKLLLSDSGFYLCAWSSDREHTDTQYFGPGTRLTVL.

The CDR3 region has the DNA TGCGCCAGCAGCCGTCCCGGGACAGGGAACACTGAAGCTTTCTTT. Its protein is CASSRPGTGNTEAFF. V is TRBV5-1 and J is TRBJ1-1, with 8 positions matching TRBD1. Trimming at V came to 4 bases and at J to 1 base, leaving 6 bases not matched to a gene. The CDR3 length is 15 residues. The germline gives CDR1 SGHRS, CDR2 YFSETQ.

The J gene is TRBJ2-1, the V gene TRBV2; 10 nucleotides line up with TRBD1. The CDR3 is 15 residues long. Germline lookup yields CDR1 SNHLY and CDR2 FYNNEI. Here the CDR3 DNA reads TGTGGGCACCTTTTTCCGGGACAGGGGCCGAATGAGCAGTTCTTC. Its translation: CGHLFPGQGPNEQFF.

The CDR3 loop reads CASSLAGPYGYTF. CDR3 DNA: TGTGCCAGCAGTTTAGCAGGGCCGTATGGCTACACCTTC. V is TRBV27 and J is TRBJ1-2; possibly TRBD1 for D (5 bases). The CDR3 totals 13 residues. V was trimmed by 2 bases and J by 5 bases, leaving 9 bases between them. The germline CDR1 and CDR2 sequences are MNHEY and SMNVEV (reference sequence).

CDR3 sequence reads: CAWSVPGYFSNQPQHF. The CDR3 DNA follows: TGTGCCTGGAGTGTACCAGGGTATTTCAGCAATCAGCCCCAGCATTTT. The chain couples TRBV30 to TRBJ1-5, with a weak D call TRBD1 (5 bases). CDR3 size: 16 residues. CDR1 GTSNPN and CDR2 SVGIG come from the germline V gene (reference sequence). Trimming cost V 0 bases and J 1 base, with 13 bases left between them.

The CDR3 sequence: CASSYSRTGVYGYTF. CDR3 DNA sequence: TGTGCCAGCAGTTACTCGCGGACAGGGGTCTATGGCTACACCTTC. The rearrangement joins TRBV6-5 to TRBJ1-2; 9 bases are shared with TRBD1. Losses at the gene ends were 0 bases for V and 4 bases for J; bases not matched to a gene: 3. The length of the CDR3 is 15 residues. Germline-derived CDR1 and CDR2 are MNHEY and SVGAGI.

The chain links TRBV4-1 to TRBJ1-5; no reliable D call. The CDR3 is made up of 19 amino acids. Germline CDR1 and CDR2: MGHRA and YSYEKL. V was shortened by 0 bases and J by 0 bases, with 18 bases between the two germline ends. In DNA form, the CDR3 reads TGCGCCAGCAGCCAAGATGGTCCAGCGGTGTCCCTTAGCAATCAGCCCCAGCATTTT. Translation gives CASSQDGPAVSLSNQPQHF.

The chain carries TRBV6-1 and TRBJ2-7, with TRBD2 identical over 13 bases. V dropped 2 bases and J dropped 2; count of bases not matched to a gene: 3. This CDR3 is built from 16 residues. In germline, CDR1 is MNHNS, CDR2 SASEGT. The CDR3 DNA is TGTGCCAGCAGTGAATTGACTAGCGGGGGGACCTACGAGCAGTACTTC. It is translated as CASSELTSGGTYEQYF.

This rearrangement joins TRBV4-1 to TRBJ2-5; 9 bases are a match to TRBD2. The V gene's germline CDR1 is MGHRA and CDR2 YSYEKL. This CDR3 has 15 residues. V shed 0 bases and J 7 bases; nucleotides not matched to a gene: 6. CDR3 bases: TGCGCCAGCAGCCAAGATGTAGCGGGGGCCCGGACCCAGTACTTC. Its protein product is CASSQDVAGARTQYF.

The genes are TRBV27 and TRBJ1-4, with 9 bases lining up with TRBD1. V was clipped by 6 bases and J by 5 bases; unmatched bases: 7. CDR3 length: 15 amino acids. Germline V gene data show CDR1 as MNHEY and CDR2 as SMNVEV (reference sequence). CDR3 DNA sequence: TGTGCCAGCAGCCCGACAGGGGGGCGAAATGAAAAACTGTTTTTT. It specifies CASSPTGGRNEKLFF.

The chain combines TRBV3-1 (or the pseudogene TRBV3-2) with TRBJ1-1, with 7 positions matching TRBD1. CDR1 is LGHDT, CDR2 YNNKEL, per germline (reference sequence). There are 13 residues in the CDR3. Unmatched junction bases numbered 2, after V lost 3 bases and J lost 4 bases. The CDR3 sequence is CASSHRGTTEAFF. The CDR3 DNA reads TGTGCCAGCAGCCACAGGGGGACCACTGAAGCTTTCTTT.

The CDR3 sequence is CASSFGRAGELFF. The CDR3 coding sequence is TGTGCCAGCAGTTTCGGGAGGGCCGGGGAGCTGTTTTTT. The rearrangement uses TRBV12-3 or TRBV12-4 and TRBJ2-2, with 8 bases identical to TRBD2. V was pared by 3 bases and J by 6 bases, with 0 bases of the junction left unmatched. The CDR3 runs to 13 residues.

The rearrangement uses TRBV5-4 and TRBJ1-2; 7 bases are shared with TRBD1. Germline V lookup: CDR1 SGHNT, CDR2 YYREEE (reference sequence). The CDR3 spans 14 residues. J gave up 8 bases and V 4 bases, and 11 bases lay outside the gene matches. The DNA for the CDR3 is TGTGCCAGCAGCCTCCCGGAAGGGACAGAGGGCTACACCTTC. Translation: CASSLPEGTEGYTF.

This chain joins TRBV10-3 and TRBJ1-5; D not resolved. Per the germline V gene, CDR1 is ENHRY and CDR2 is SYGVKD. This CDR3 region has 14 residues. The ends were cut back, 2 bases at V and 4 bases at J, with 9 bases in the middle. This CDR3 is CAISEATSNQPQHF. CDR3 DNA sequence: TGTGCCATCAGTGAGGCAACATCAAATCAGCCCCAGCATTTT.

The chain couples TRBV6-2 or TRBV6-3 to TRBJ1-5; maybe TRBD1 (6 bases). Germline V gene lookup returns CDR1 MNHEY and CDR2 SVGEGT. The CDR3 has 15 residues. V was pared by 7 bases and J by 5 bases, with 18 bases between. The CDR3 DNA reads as TGTGCCAGCACCCCACGGGGGAGGGGGGATCAGCCCCAGCATTTT. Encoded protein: CASTPRGRGDQPQHF.

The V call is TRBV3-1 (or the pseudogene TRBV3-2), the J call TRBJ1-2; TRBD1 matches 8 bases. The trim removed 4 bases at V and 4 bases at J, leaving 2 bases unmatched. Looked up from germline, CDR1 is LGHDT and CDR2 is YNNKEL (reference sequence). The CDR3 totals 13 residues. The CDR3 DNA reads TGTGCCAGCAGCCTTGACAGGGGCTATGGCTACACCTTC. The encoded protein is CASSLDRGYGYTF.

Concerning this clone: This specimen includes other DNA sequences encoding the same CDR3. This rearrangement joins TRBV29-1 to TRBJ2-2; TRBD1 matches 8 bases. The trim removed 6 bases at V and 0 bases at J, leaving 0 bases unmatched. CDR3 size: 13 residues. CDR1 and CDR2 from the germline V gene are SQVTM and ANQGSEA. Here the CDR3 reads CSVDRANTGELFF. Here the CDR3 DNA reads TGCAGCGTGGACAGGGCGAACACCGGGGAGCTGTTTTTT.

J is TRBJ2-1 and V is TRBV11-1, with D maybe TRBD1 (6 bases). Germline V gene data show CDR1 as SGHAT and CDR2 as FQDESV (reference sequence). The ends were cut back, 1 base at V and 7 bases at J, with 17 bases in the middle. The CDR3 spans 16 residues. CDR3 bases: TGTGCCAGCAGCTTAGGGACAGCCCTCCCAGGGAATGAGCAGTTCTTC. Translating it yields CASSLGTALPGNEQFF. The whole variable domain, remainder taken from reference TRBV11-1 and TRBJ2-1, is EAEVAQSPRYKITEKSQAVAFWCDPISGHATLYWYRQILGQGPELLVQFQDESVVDDSQLPKDRFSAERLKGVDSTLKIQPAELGDSAMYLCASSLGTALPGNEQFFGPGTRLTVL.

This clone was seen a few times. CDR3 in amino acids: CASSQDPGQDSGNTIYF. Here the CDR3 DNA reads TGCGCCAGCAGCCAAGATCCCGGCCAGGACTCTGGAAACACCATATATTTT. V usage is TRBV4-1 and J usage is TRBJ1-3; no clear D gene. This CDR3 has 17 amino acids. The germline gives CDR1 MGHRA, CDR2 YSYEKL. The V and J ends lost 0 bases and 0 bases respectively, with 12 bases between them.

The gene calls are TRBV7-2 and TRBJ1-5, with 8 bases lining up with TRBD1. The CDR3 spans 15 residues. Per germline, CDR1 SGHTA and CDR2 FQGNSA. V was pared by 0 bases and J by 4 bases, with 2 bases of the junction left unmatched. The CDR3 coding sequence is TGTGCCAGCAGCTTAGCTTGGACAGGGAATCAGCCCCAGCATTTT. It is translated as CASSLAWTGNQPQHF.